These T cell receptor beta chains were read from a single sample in a study of blood T cells in healthy people across ages. Each CDR3 protein is one row after TCRdb ran MiXCR on the 5' RACE reads. The table records about 1.6 million distinct CDR3 sequences, 34% of them present only once. Sequenced: blood. The source of these receptors is a woman younger than 45 in good health. The CDR3 runs from the conserved cysteine through the conserved F or W. D genes are given only for firm matches. Clone size is shown for a subset of rows, as once, few, many or a class of expanded clone.

TRBV3-1	TRBJ1-2	-	few	TGTGCCAGCAGCTTCAGGGGAAGGGCTAACTATGGCTACACCTTC	CASSFRGRANYGYTF
TRBV12-3/TRBV12-4	TRBJ1-4	-	-	TGTGCCAGCAGGAGTCGGCACAGTGAAAAACTGTTTTTT	CASRSRHSEKLFF
TRBV4-1	TRBJ1-6	TRBD1	-	TGCGCCAGCAGCCAAGATGATGTTCTCGACAGGGTCTCCTATAATTCACCCCTCCACTTT	CASSQDDVLDRVSYNSPLHF
TRBV20-1	TRBJ1-5	-	-	TGCAGTGCTAGAGAAACAGCCGATCAGCCCCAGCATTTT	CSARETADQPQHF
TRBV19	TRBJ2-6	-	many	TGTGCCAGTAGGATTGGGGCCAACGTCCTGACTTTC	CASRIGANVLTF
TRBV29-1	TRBJ1-2	-	once	TGCAGCGTTGAAGATCTGGGCGGGTTCTATGGCTACACCTTC	CSVEDLGGFYGYTF
TRBV20-1	TRBJ2-7	TRBD2	-	TGCAGTGCCCCCAGGACTAGCGGCTTCTACGAGCAGTACTTC	CSAPRTSGFYEQYF
TRBV20-1	TRBJ2-1	-	many	TGCAGTGCTAGAGTGTCCTCCAGTGAGCAGTTCTTC	CSARVSSSEQFF
TRBV28	TRBJ2-1	-	-	TGTGCCAGCGAGGGGGACACCAAGGGTTACAATGAGCAGTTCTTC	CASEGDTKGYNEQFF
TRBV9	TRBJ1-4	-	-	TGTGCCAGCAGCGTAGGGTTAACAACTAATGAAAAACTGTTTTTT	CASSVGLTTNEKLFF
TRBV4-1	TRBJ2-3	-	-	TGCGCCAGCAGCCAAGTCGGGGAAGGGGTCGAAGATACGCAGTATTTT	CASSQVGEGVEDTQYF
TRBV3-1	TRBJ2-4	TRBD2	few	TGTGCCAGCAGCCACCCGCCGGGACTAGCGGGAGGAAACATTCAGTACTTC	CASSHPPGLAGGNIQYF
TRBV20-1	TRBJ2-1	-	few	TGCAGTGCCCTTCAAGGAGGTCGTGAGCAGTTCTTC	CSALQGGREQFF
TRBV20-1	TRBJ1-6	TRBD1	-	TGCAGTGCTAGACCCGACAGGGGAGGTGTATCTTCACCCCTCCACTTT	CSARPDRGGVSSPLHF
TRBV4-1	TRBJ2-1	-	-	TGCGCCAGCAGCCAACGGACCGATGAGCAGTTCTTC	CASSQRTDEQFF
TRBV20-1	TRBJ2-3	TRBD2	few	TGCAGTGCTAACGGGGGGGCCGTAGATACGCAGTATTTT	CSANGGAVDTQYF
TRBV7-3	TRBJ2-5	-	-	TGTGCCAGCAGCTTGGGACCTTATGGTTCAGGTCTCCAAGAGACCCAGTACTTC	CASSLGPYGSGLQETQYF
TRBV9	TRBJ1-6	TRBD1	-	TGTGCCAGCAGCGTATTCGGGACAGGGGGCTCACCCCTCCACTTT	CASSVFGTGGSPLHF
TRBV5-1	TRBJ2-5	TRBD2	few	TGCGCCAGCAGCTCCTGGACTAGCGGGGGGGCCACGGAGACCCAGTACTTC	CASSSWTSGGATETQYF
TRBV25-1	TRBJ2-5	-	-	TGTGCCAGCAGTGAGACAGAAAAAGAGACCCAGTACTTC	CASSETEKETQYF
TRBV6-1	TRBJ1-2	-	few	TGTGCCAGCAGTTCGCGGGGGAGAGGCTATGGCTACACCTTC	CASSSRGRGYGYTF
TRBV6-1	TRBJ2-5	-	-	TGTGCCAGCAACTCCAAGGGGGTATCAGAGACCCAGTACTTC	CASNSKGVSETQYF
TRBV7-9	TRBJ2-7	-	few	TGTGCCAGCAGTTATGCGAATTCCTACGAGCAGTACTTC	CASSYANSYEQYF
TRBV7-9	TRBJ1-1	-	-	TGTGCCAGCAGCTCAAACAGGGAATTGGCTGAAGCTTTCTTT	CASSSNRELAEAFF
TRBV3-1	TRBJ2-1	-	-	TGTGCCAGCAGCCCCTCACGGGAGAGCGCCTACAATGAGCAGTTCTTC	CASSPSRESAYNEQFF
TRBV6-1	TRBJ2-3	-	-	TGTGCCAGCAGGGCCGCAGAGACAGATACGCAGTATTTT	CASRAAETDTQYF
TRBV2	TRBJ2-3	-	-	TGTGCCAGCAGTGGCCTGCAGAGTAGCGGCCCTAGCACAGATACGCAGTATTTT	CASSGLQSSGPSTDTQYF
TRBV6-1	TRBJ1-4	-	-	TGTGCCAGCAGCGTCCAGACAAGTGAAAAACTGTTTTTT	CASSVQTSEKLFF
TRBV20-1	TRBJ2-3	-	few	TGCAGTGCTAGGTCTCTAATCGCGGGTGGAACAGATACGCAGTATTTT	CSARSLIAGGTDTQYF
TRBV10-3	TRBJ2-7	-	few	TGTGCCATCGGGTTAGGGTCCTACGAGCAGTACTTC	CAIGLGSYEQYF
TRBV6-2/TRBV6-3	TRBJ2-1	TRBD2	few	TGTGCCAGCAGTCCCGGACTAGGCCGGAATGAGCAGTTCTTC	CASSPGLGRNEQFF
TRBV28	TRBJ1-5	-	-	TGTGCCAGCAGTTATCAGGTTCAGCCCCAGCATTTT	CASSYQVQPQHF
TRBV15	TRBJ2-5	-	few	TGTGCCACCAGCAGAGATCCGCGCTCCGGGGTGTACGAGACCCAGTACTTC	CATSRDPRSGVYETQYF
TRBV29-1	TRBJ2-5	-	few	TGCAGCGTTGCCCCTCTTCGCGGGTTGTACCAAGAGACCCAGTACTTC	CSVAPLRGLYQETQYF
TRBV12-3/TRBV12-4	TRBJ2-1	TRBD1	-	TGTGCCAGCAGGCCCGAGACAGGGTTGTATGAGCAGTTCTTC	CASRPETGLYEQFF
TRBV10-3	TRBJ2-5	TRBD1	-	TGTGCCATCAGTGAGCCCCGACAGGGCCAAGAGACCCAGTACTTC	CAISEPRQGQETQYF
TRBV4-1	TRBJ1-1	TRBD1	few	TGCGCCAGCAGCCAAGTTTTATCAGGGGGCCTGGGGAACACTGAAGCTTTCTTT	CASSQVLSGGLGNTEAFF
TRBV20-1	TRBJ2-5	-	-	TGCAGTGCTAGAGATTTAGGCCGGGGAGAGCAGTACTTC	CSARDLGRGEQYF
TRBV4-1	TRBJ2-7	-	-	TGCGCCAACAGCCAAGGTATGAGGATCAGGTCGCACTACGAGCAGTACTTC	CANSQGMRIRSHYEQYF
TRBV29-1	TRBJ2-7	-	-	TGCAGCGTGGAGGGATCGACAGATTACGAGCAGTACTTC	CSVEGSTDYEQYF
TRBV11-2	TRBJ2-1	TRBD2	few	TGTGCCAGCAGCTTAAAGCCTAGCGGGATGTATGAGCAGTTCTTC	CASSLKPSGMYEQFF
TRBV4-2	TRBJ2-7	-	-	TGTGCCAGCAGCCAAGAAGACGGGTTCGACGAGCAGTACTTC	CASSQEDGFDEQYF
TRBV4-1	TRBJ2-1	-	many	TGCGCCAGCAGCCAAGAAGGGGCAGCGCAGACCTACAATGAGCAGTTCTTC	CASSQEGAAQTYNEQFF
TRBV11-3	TRBJ1-1	-	few	TGTGCCAGCAGCCACACGCGGTGGACTGAAGCTTTCTTT	CASSHTRWTEAFF
TRBV6-1	TRBJ2-3	TRBD2	-	TGTGCCACCGGTACCACTACAGCGAGCGGGATCACAGATACGCAGTATTTT	CATGTTTASGITDTQYF
TRBV7-6	TRBJ2-1	TRBD2	-	TGTGCCAGCAGCTCAACGCAGCGGGGGGAGCAGTTCTTC	CASSSTQRGEQFF
TRBV2	TRBJ2-7	TRBD1	-	TGTGCCAGCAGTTACACAGGGGTCGAGCAGTACTTC	CASSYTGVEQYF